Here is one TCR beta chain with its context. The sample belongs to a study of cytomegalovirus exposure and HLA in healthy donors. PCR primers comprised 60 Vbeta and 13 Jbeta primers. Only in-frame clones appear in the TCRdb table, and some are missing; sequencing was by immunoSEQ multiplex PCR. The sample contains 180,000 or so clones, 70% to 80% of which appear only once. Germline assignment: CDR1 KGHSH and CDR2 LQKENI. This CDR3 has 15 residues. The trim removed 6 bases at V and 1 base at J, leaving 5 bases unmatched. Source material: PBMCs. The V call is TRBV18, the J call TRBJ1-1, with TRBD1 matching over 10 bases. The origin of this receptor is a woman between 50 and 59 years old in good health and CMV-seronegative. Written as DNA, the CDR3 is TGTGCCAGCTCCCCGGGACAGGGGAGGAACACTGAAGCTTTCTTT. Amino acid sequence: CASSPGQGRNTEAFF.